These T cell receptor beta chains were read from a single sample in a study of cytomegalovirus exposure and HLA in healthy donors. Assay used: immunoSEQ multiplex PCR; TCRdb lists only in-frame clones, some missing. In the table there are 120,000 or so clones, approximately 80% of which are singletons. Sequences were obtained from PBMCs. These receptors originate from a man aged 18-30 years in good health and CMV-seropositive. The CDR3 runs from the conserved cysteine through the conserved F or W. D genes are given only for firm matches. The listing skips clone size in some rows; elsewhere it reads once, few, many or a size class.

CDR3nt: TGTGCCAGCAGCTTAGCGGGGACAGTTAACACTGAAGCTTTCTTT
CDR3aa: CASSLAGTVNTEAFF
v_gene: TRBV7-6
j_gene: TRBJ1-1
abundance: -
d_gene: TRBD1

CDR3nt: TGTGCCAGCAGTTTATCAGGCAGGGTGAACACTGAAGCTTTCTTT
CDR3aa: CASSLSGRVNTEAFF
v_gene: TRBV27
j_gene: TRBJ1-1
abundance: once
d_gene: -

CDR3nt: TGTGCCAGTAGATTCTTAGGGGAAAAGGCTGAAGCTTTCTTT
CDR3aa: CASRFLGEKAEAFF
v_gene: TRBV19
j_gene: TRBJ1-1
abundance: once
d_gene: -

CDR3nt: TGCGCCAGCAGCCAAGAGAAGAGAGCAGGCGCTCAGCCCCAGCATTTT
CDR3aa: CASSQEKRAGAQPQHF
v_gene: TRBV4-1
j_gene: TRBJ1-5
abundance: -
d_gene: -

CDR3nt: TGCGCCAGCAGCCTTACAGGGGTTGGCACAGATACGCAGTATTTT
CDR3aa: CASSLTGVGTDTQYF
v_gene: TRBV4-1
j_gene: TRBJ2-3
abundance: -
d_gene: TRBD1

CDR3nt: TGTGCCAGCAGGGGACAGAGCAATCAGCCCCAGCATTTT
CDR3aa: CASRGQSNQPQHF
v_gene: TRBV6-5
j_gene: TRBJ1-5
abundance: -
d_gene: TRBD1

CDR3nt: TGTGCCAGCAGCCTGGGGACGGGGTCGGCCGAGCAGTACTTC
CDR3aa: CASSLGTGSAEQYF
v_gene: TRBV5-4
j_gene: TRBJ2-7
abundance: once
d_gene: -

CDR3nt: TGCGCCAGCAGCCTCGCACTGAGCGGGGGGACCTACGAGCAGTACTTC
CDR3aa: CASSLALSGGTYEQYF
v_gene: TRBV4-1
j_gene: TRBJ2-7
abundance: -
d_gene: TRBD2

CDR3nt: TGTGCCAGCAGCGTATGGGGGCCGAGCACCGGGGAGCTGTTTTTT
CDR3aa: CASSVWGPSTGELFF
v_gene: TRBV9
j_gene: TRBJ2-2
abundance: -
d_gene: -

CDR3nt: TGCAGTGCTAGCCGACAGGATCTTGACACCTTC
CDR3aa: CSASRQDLDTF
v_gene: TRBV20-1
j_gene: TRBJ1-2
abundance: -
d_gene: -

CDR3nt: TGTGCCAGCAGTTTATCCGGCGGGACCTCCTACAATGAGCAGTTCTTC
CDR3aa: CASSLSGGTSYNEQFF
v_gene: TRBV27
j_gene: TRBJ2-1
abundance: -
d_gene: -

CDR3nt: TGTGCCAGCAGCTCTTGGACAGGGAGGACTGAAGCTTTCTTT
CDR3aa: CASSSWTGRTEAFF
v_gene: TRBV7-9
j_gene: TRBJ1-1
abundance: once
d_gene: TRBD1

CDR3nt: TGTTCCAGCAGCTCAACTGCGGGAATCTGGGCCAACGGCCTGACTTTC
CDR3aa: CSSSSTAGIWANGLTF
v_gene: TRBV7-9
j_gene: TRBJ2-6
abundance: -
d_gene: -

CDR3nt: TGTGCCAGCTCACCTACCTCGGACCCGGGGGGCGCTTTCTTT
CDR3aa: CASSPTSDPGGAFF
v_gene: TRBV18
j_gene: TRBJ1-1
abundance: few
d_gene: -

CDR3nt: TGTGCCAGCAGCTTACTTGAATCACAGGGCTACACTGAAGCTTTCTTT
CDR3aa: CASSLLESQGYTEAFF
v_gene: TRBV5-4
j_gene: TRBJ1-1
abundance: -
d_gene: -

CDR3nt: TGTGCCAGCAGCTCGTCCAGTTGGGGACTTTATGGCTACACCTTC
CDR3aa: CASSSSSWGLYGYTF
v_gene: TRBV7-9
j_gene: TRBJ1-2
abundance: -
d_gene: -

CDR3nt: TGTGCCAGCAGTTTTACAGGGGGTTGTTCACCCCTCCACTTT
CDR3aa: CASSFTGGCSPLHF
v_gene: TRBV27
j_gene: TRBJ1-6
abundance: -
d_gene: TRBD1

CDR3nt: TGCGCCAGCAGCGGGGCCTACCGGGCCGGCGAGCAGTACTTC
CDR3aa: CASSGAYRAGEQYF
v_gene: TRBV5-1
j_gene: TRBJ2-7
abundance: -
d_gene: -

CDR3nt: TGTGCCAGCAGCTTCATGCTAGCGGGGGGGCGGTACAATGAGCAGTTCTTC
CDR3aa: CASSFMLAGGRYNEQFF
v_gene: TRBV5-4
j_gene: TRBJ2-1
abundance: -
d_gene: TRBD2

CDR3nt: TGTGCCAGCAGCTTAGGCGTGACAGACGGAAACACCATATATTTT
CDR3aa: CASSLGVTDGNTIYF
v_gene: TRBV13
j_gene: TRBJ1-3
abundance: -
d_gene: -

CDR3nt: TGTGCCAGCAGCTTCGGGGATTCCTCCTACGAGCAGTACTTC
CDR3aa: CASSFGDSSYEQYF
v_gene: TRBV5-4
j_gene: TRBJ2-7
abundance: -
d_gene: -

CDR3nt: TGTGCCAAACGCAGGGGACACGGCCAAGAGACCCAGTACTTC
CDR3aa: CAKRRGHGQETQYF
v_gene: TRBV2
j_gene: TRBJ2-5
abundance: few
d_gene: -

CDR3nt: TGTGCCAGCACGGGACTAGCGGGAGGGCCCATGTCGTCCGATACGCAGTATTTT
CDR3aa: CASTGLAGGPMSSDTQYF
v_gene: TRBV25-1
j_gene: TRBJ2-3
abundance: -
d_gene: TRBD2

CDR3nt: TGTGCCATCAGTGAAAACTCTCGGGGGGAGTATGGCTACACCTTC
CDR3aa: CAISENSRGEYGYTF
v_gene: TRBV10-3
j_gene: TRBJ1-2
abundance: -
d_gene: -

CDR3nt: TGTGCCAGCAGCCAAGAAGGGGACAGGGTTCAGCCCCAGCATTTT
CDR3aa: CASSQEGDRVQPQHF
v_gene: TRBV4-1
j_gene: TRBJ1-5
abundance: few
d_gene: TRBD1

CDR3nt: TGTGCCAGCAGTGCTACAGGGGTCTATAACACTGAAGCTTTCTTT
CDR3aa: CASSATGVYNTEAFF
v_gene: TRBV6-6
j_gene: TRBJ1-1
abundance: -
d_gene: TRBD1

CDR3nt: TGTGCCAGCAGCTTGGACGGTAACTATGGCTACACCTTC
CDR3aa: CASSLDGNYGYTF
v_gene: TRBV5-4
j_gene: TRBJ1-2
abundance: -
d_gene: -

CDR3nt: TGTGCCAGCAGCTTAGCGCCGGGGAACACTGAAGCTTTCTTT
CDR3aa: CASSLAPGNTEAFF
v_gene: TRBV7-2
j_gene: TRBJ1-1
abundance: -
d_gene: -

CDR3nt: TGTGCCAGCAGCGTGTTCCCAGGTTTTGACACTGAAGCTTTCTTT
CDR3aa: CASSVFPGFDTEAFF
v_gene: TRBV9
j_gene: TRBJ1-1
abundance: -
d_gene: -

CDR3nt: TGTGCCAGCAGAGGGACAGAAGCTTTCTTT
CDR3aa: CASRGTEAFF
v_gene: TRBV7-9
j_gene: TRBJ1-1
abundance: -
d_gene: -

CDR3nt: TGTGCCAGCATCGGGGGACAGGACGGGGTTGCTGGGGCCAACGGCCTGACTTTC
CDR3aa: CASIGGQDGVAGANGLTF
v_gene: TRBV7-6
j_gene: TRBJ2-6
abundance: -
d_gene: TRBD1

CDR3nt: TGTGCCAGCAGCTTAGTCTCATCCCCGGGGGACACTGAAGCTTTCTTT
CDR3aa: CASSLVSSPGDTEAFF
v_gene: TRBV7-2
j_gene: TRBJ1-1
abundance: many
d_gene: -

CDR3nt: TGCGCCAGCAGTGGGCAGGTGCCCGAAGCTTTCTTT
CDR3aa: CASSGQVPEAFF
v_gene: TRBV4-1
j_gene: TRBJ1-1
abundance: few
d_gene: -

CDR3nt: TGCGCCAGCAGCTTAGAACACGATCAGGGGTCCAATCAGCCCCAGCATTTT
CDR3aa: CASSLEHDQGSNQPQHF
v_gene: TRBV5-1
j_gene: TRBJ1-5
abundance: -
d_gene: -

CDR3nt: TGTGCCAGTAGTCTCCGATTGGAGGGAGGCTATGGCTACACCTTC
CDR3aa: CASSLRLEGGYGYTF
v_gene: TRBV19
j_gene: TRBJ1-2
abundance: -
d_gene: -

CDR3nt: TGTGCCAGCAGTGCCGGACAGAACTATGGCTACACCTTC
CDR3aa: CASSAGQNYGYTF
v_gene: TRBV27
j_gene: TRBJ1-2
abundance: few
d_gene: -

CDR3nt: TGCGCCAGCAGCTACACTAGCGTGGGGGAGACCCAGTACTTC
CDR3aa: CASSYTSVGETQYF
v_gene: TRBV5-1
j_gene: TRBJ2-5
abundance: -
d_gene: TRBD2

CDR3nt: TGTGCCTGGAGTGTAGCAGGGGTCGTATCCGGGGAGCTGTTTTTT
CDR3aa: CAWSVAGVVSGELFF
v_gene: TRBV30
j_gene: TRBJ2-2
abundance: -
d_gene: -

CDR3nt: TGCGCCAGCAGCTTGGGGCGGGACTCCTACGAGCAGTACTTC
CDR3aa: CASSLGRDSYEQYF
v_gene: TRBV5-1
j_gene: TRBJ2-7
abundance: -
d_gene: -

CDR3nt: TGTGCCAGCACCAAAAACACTGAAGCTTTCTTT
CDR3aa: CASTKNTEAFF
v_gene: TRBV5-6
j_gene: TRBJ1-1
abundance: -
d_gene: -

CDR3nt: TGCGCCAGCAGGAGAACGACCGGGGAGCTGTTTTTT
CDR3aa: CASRRTTGELFF
v_gene: TRBV10-1
j_gene: TRBJ2-2
abundance: -
d_gene: -

CDR3nt: TGTGCCAGCAGCTGGCAGGTTAAAGGCGGGGAGCTGTTTTTT
CDR3aa: CASSWQVKGGELFF
v_gene: TRBV11-2
j_gene: TRBJ2-2
abundance: -
d_gene: -

CDR3nt: TGTGCCAGCAGTGAAGCACCCACTGATGAGCAGTTCTTC
CDR3aa: CASSEAPTDEQFF
v_gene: TRBV6-1
j_gene: TRBJ2-1
abundance: -
d_gene: -

CDR3nt: TGTGCCAGCGGTCCCGGGAGATATGGCTACACCTTC
CDR3aa: CASGPGRYGYTF
v_gene: TRBV27
j_gene: TRBJ1-2
abundance: -
d_gene: -

CDR3nt: TGTGCCAGCAGTGAGGCTCACACAGATACGCAGTATTTT
CDR3aa: CASSEAHTDTQYF
v_gene: TRBV2
j_gene: TRBJ2-3
abundance: -
d_gene: -

CDR3nt: TGTGCCATCAGTGACCACAGGCATAGCAATCAGCCCCAGCATTTT
CDR3aa: CAISDHRHSNQPQHF
v_gene: TRBV10-3
j_gene: TRBJ1-5
abundance: few
d_gene: -